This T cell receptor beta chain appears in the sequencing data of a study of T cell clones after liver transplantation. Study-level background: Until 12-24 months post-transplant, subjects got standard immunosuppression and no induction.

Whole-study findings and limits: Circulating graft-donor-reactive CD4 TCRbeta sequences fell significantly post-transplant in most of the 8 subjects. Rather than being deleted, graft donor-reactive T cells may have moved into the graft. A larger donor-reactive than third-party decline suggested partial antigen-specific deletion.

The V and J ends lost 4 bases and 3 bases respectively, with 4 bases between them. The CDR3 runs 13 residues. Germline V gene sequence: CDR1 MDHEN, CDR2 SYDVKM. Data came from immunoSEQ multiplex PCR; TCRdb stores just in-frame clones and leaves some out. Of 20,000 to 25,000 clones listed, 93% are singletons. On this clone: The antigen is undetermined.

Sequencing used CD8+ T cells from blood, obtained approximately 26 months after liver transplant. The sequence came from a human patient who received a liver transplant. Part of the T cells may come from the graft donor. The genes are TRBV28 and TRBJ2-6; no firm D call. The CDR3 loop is CASSSRGANVLTF. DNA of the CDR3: TGTGCCAGCAGTTCTCGTGGGGCCAACGTCCTGACTTTC.